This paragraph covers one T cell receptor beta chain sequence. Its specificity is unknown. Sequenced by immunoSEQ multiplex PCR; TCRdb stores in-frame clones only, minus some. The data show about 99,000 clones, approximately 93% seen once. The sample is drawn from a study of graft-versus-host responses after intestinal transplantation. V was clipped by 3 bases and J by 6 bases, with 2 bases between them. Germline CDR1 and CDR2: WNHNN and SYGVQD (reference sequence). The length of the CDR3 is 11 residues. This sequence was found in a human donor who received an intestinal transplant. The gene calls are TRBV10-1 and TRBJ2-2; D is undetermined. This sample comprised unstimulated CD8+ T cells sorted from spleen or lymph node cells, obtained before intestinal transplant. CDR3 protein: CASSEAGELFF. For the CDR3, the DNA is TGCGCCAGCAGTGAAGCCGGGGAGCTGTTTTTT.